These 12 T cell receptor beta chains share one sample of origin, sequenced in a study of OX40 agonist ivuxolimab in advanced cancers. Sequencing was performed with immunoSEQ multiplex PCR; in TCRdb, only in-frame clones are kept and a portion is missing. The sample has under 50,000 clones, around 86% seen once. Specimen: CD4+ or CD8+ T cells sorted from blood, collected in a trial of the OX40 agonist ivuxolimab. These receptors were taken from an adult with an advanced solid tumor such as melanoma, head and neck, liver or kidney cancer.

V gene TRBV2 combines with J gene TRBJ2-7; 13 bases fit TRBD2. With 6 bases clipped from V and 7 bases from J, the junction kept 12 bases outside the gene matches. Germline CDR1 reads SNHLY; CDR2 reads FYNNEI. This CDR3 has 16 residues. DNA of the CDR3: TGTGCCAGCAGAACGACTAGCGGGAGGACGTTACGGGAGCAGTACTTC. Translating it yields CASRTTSGRTLREQYF. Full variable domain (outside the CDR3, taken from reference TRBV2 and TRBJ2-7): EPEVTQTPSHQVTQMGQEVILRCVPISNHLYFYWYRQILGQKVEFLVSFYNNEISEKSEIFDDQFSVERPDGSNFTLKIRSTKLEDSAMYFCASRTTSGRTLREQYFGPGTRLTVT.

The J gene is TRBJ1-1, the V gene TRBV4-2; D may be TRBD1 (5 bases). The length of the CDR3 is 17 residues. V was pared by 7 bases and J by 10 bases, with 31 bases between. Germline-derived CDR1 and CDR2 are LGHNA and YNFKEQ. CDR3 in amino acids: CASNSDSTGVSVRGAFF. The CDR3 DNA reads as TGTGCCAGCAATTCCGATTCGACGGGGGTATCCGTCCGTGGAGCTTTCTTT.

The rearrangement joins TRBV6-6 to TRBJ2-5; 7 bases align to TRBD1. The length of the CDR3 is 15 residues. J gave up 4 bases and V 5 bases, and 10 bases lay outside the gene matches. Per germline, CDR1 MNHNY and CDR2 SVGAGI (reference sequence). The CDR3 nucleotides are TGTGCCAGCAGTAAAAGAACAGGGGAAGCAGAGACCCAGTACTTC. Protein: CASSKRTGEAETQYF.

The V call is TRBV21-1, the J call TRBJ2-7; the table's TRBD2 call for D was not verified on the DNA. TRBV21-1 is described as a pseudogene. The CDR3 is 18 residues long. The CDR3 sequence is CASSNQGWGRATRCEQYF. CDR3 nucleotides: TGTGCCAGCAGCAATCAGGGGTGGGGGAGGGCAACCCGCTGCGAGCAGTACTTC.

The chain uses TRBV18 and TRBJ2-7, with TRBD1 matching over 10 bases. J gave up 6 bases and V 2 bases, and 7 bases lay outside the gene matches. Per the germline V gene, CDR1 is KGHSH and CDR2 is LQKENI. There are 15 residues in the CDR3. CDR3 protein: CASSPGGQGVSEQYF. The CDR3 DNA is TGTGCCAGCTCACCAGGCGGACAGGGGGTGAGCGAGCAGTACTTC. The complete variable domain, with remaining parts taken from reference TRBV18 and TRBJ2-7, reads NAGVMQNPRHLVRRRGQEARLRCSPMKGHSHVYWYRQLPEEGLKFMVYLQKENIIDESGMPKERFSAEFPKEGPSILRIQQVVRGDSAAYFCASSPGGQGVSEQYFGPGTRLTVT.

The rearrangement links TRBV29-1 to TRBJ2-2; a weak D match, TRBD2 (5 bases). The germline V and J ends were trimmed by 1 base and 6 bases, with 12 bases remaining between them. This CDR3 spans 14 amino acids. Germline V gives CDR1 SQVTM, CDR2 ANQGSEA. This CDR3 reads CSVEVLGEPGELFF. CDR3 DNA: TGCAGCGTTGAAGTTCTCGGGGAACCCGGGGAGCTGTTTTTT.

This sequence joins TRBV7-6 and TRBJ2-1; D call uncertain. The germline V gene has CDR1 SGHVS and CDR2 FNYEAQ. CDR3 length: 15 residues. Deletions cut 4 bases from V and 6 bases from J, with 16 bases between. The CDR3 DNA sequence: TGTGCCAGCAGCTCCCCATCGCAGAGGCCCAATGAGCAGTTCTTC. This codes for CASSSPSQRPNEQFF.

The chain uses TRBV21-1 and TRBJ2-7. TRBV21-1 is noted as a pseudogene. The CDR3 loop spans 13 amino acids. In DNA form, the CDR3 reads TGTGCCAGCAGGACGGAAGGTCCCTACGAGCAGTACTTC. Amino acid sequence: CASRTEGPYEQYF.

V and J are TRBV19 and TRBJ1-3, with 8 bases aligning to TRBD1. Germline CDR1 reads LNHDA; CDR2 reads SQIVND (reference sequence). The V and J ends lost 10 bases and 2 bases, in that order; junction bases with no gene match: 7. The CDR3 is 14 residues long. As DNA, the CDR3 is TGTGCCACCGCGCAGGGGGCGACTGGAAACACCATATATTTT. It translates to CATAQGATGNTIYF.

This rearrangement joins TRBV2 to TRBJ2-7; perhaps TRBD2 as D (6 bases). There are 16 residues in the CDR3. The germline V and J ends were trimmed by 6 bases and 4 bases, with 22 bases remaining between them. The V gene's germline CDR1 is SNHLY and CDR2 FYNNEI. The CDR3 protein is CASRAGTPEQLYEQYF. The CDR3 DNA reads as TGTGCCAGCAGGGCAGGGACTCCCGAACAACTTTACGAGCAGTACTTC.

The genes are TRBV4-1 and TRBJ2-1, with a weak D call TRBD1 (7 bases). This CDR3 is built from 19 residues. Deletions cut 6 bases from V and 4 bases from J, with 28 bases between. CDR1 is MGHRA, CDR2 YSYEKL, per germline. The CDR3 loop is CASRRDSRSGGAGYNEQFF. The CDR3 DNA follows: TGCGCCAGCAGGCGGGACAGCCGTAGCGGAGGGGCGGGATACAATGAGCAGTTCTTC.

CDR3 sequence reads: CASSSIWTGNNDGYTF. In nucleotides, the CDR3 is TGTGCCAGCAGCTCTATCTGGACAGGGAATAATGACGGCTACACCTTC. The chain links TRBV11-2 to TRBJ1-2, with 8 bases aligning to TRBD1. The ends lost 4 bases at V and 8 bases at J; junction bases unmatched: 15. Germline V gives CDR1 SGHAT, CDR2 FQNNGV. CDR3 length: 16 amino acids. The variable domain in full, with the rest retrieved from reference TRBV11-2 and TRBJ1-2, is EAGVAQSPRYKIIEKRQSVAFWCNPISGHATLYWYQQILGQGPKLLIQFQNNGVVDDSQLPKDRFSAERLKGVDSTLKIQPAKLEDSAVYLCASSSIWTGNNDGYTFGSGTRLTVV.